This T cell receptor beta chain was sequenced in a study of blood T cell repertoires in COVID-19. Looking at the study overall: Nucleic acid was either cDNA or gDNA, and it came from T cells, B-cell-depleted T cells, or PBMCs.

Sequenced by immunoSEQ multiplex PCR; TCRdb stores in-frame clones only, minus some. Here the sample spans roughly 70,000 clones, 65% to 85% being singletons. J lost 7 bases, V lost 6 bases, and 6 bases had no gene match. The CDR3 extends over 13 amino acids. Germline values: CDR1 MNHEY, CDR2 SVGAGI. This clone was seen a single time. This sequence joins TRBV6-5 and TRBJ2-1, with 7 bases fitting TRBD1. The sample taken for sequencing was peripheral blood. The source is a man aged 55 to 70 with COVID-19, enrolled during active disease. DNA for the CDR3: TGTGCCAGCAGCCGCACGACAGGGAATGAGCAGTTCTTC. Translation gives CASSRTTGNEQFF.